Each of the 19 T cell receptor beta chains below was sequenced from the same sample in a study of beta chain features in type 1 diabetes. The authors reverse transcribed all of the isolated RNA, so sequencing captured expressed TCRB transcripts. Sequencing was performed with immunoSEQ multiplex PCR; in TCRdb, only in-frame clones are kept and a portion is missing. The sample carries roughly 220,000 clones, around 16% recorded once. These TCRs' antigens remain unknown. The study's findings and limits: Moderate but significant shortening of TCRB CDR3s was recorded in all four CD4+ subsets from Type 1 diabetes patients.

The sequencing input was naive CD4+ T cells from blood. These TCRs come from a man aged 25 to 40 with type 1 diabetes.

J is TRBJ1-1 and V is TRBV29-1; TRBD1 might be the D (5 bases). The CDR3 contains 13 residues. The germline CDR1 and CDR2 sequences are SQVTM and ANQGSEA. The V gene lost 6 bases and the J gene lost 1 base, with 12 bases spanning the gap. CDR3 protein: CSVHDSPNTEAFF. CDR3 DNA sequence: TGCAGCGTCCACGACAGCCCGAACACTGAAGCTTTCTTT. The whole variable domain, remainder taken from reference TRBV29-1 and TRBJ1-1, is SAVISQKPSRDICQRGTSLTIQCQVDSQVTMMFWYRQQPGQSLTLIATANQGSEATYESGFVIDKFPISRPNLTFSTLTVSNMSPEDSSIYLCSVHDSPNTEAFFGQGTRLTVV.

V usage is TRBV27 and J usage is TRBJ2-4; 8 bases match TRBD1. CDR1 and CDR2 from the germline V gene are MNHEY and SMNVEV (reference sequence). V trimming: 4 bases; J trimming: 1 base; junction bases outside the gene matches: 3. CDR3 length equals 15 residues. The CDR3 reads CASSSRQGAKNIQYF. Here the CDR3 DNA reads TGTGCCAGCAGTTCACGACAGGGGGCCAAAAACATTCAGTACTTC.

The gene calls are TRBV6-6 and TRBJ1-5; 7 bases are shared with TRBD1. The CDR3 covers 12 residues. Per germline, CDR1 MNHNY and CDR2 SVGAGI (reference sequence). J gave up 2 bases and V 9 bases, and 1 base lay outside the gene matches. The DNA for the CDR3 is TGTGCCAGTACAGGGGGCAATCAGCCCCAGCATTTT. Its protein is CASTGGNQPQHF.

CDR3 amino acids: CASSSRRRGGEQYF. Written as DNA, the CDR3 is TGTGCCAGCAGCTCGAGGCGCAGGGGAGGCGAGCAGTACTTC. This chain joins TRBV7-6 and TRBJ2-7; perhaps D is TRBD1 or TRBD2 (6 bases each). The CDR3 spans 14 residues. V lost 4 bases to trimming and J lost 6 bases, with 16 bases between them. Per germline, CDR1 SGHVS and CDR2 FNYEAQ.

This clone has only a few counts. The V call is TRBV29-1, the J call TRBJ2-5; D remains ambiguous. Per the germline V gene, CDR1 is SQVTM and CDR2 is ANQGSEA. The length of the CDR3 is 13 residues. V shed 7 bases and J shed 5 bases, with 17 bases lying between them. Here the CDR3 DNA reads TGCAGCGGGGATGATAGGGTCAGGGAGACCCAGTACTTC. Translating gives CSGDDRVRETQYF.

There are a few counts of this clone. The V and J genes are TRBV29-1 and TRBJ2-3; TRBD1 matches at 12 bases. V lost 5 bases, J lost 6 bases, and 6 bases stayed unmatched. The length of the CDR3 is 14 residues. In germline, CDR1 is SQVTM, CDR2 ANQGSEA. CDR3 nucleotide sequence: TGCAGCGTTACCGGGACAGGGGGCGCGGATACGCAGTATTTT. It yields the protein CSVTGTGGADTQYF.

The chain has TRBV2 and TRBJ2-3; 7 bases are shared with TRBD2. V lost 5 bases and J lost 1; bases outside the gene matches: 9. This CDR3 region has 16 residues. Germline-derived CDR1 and CDR2 are SNHLY and FYNNEI. The CDR3 protein is CASSPAGRVGTDTQYF. The CDR3 DNA reads TGTGCCAGCAGTCCCGCTGGGAGGGTCGGCACAGATACGCAGTATTTT.

The sample holds one count of this clone. The genes are TRBV5-1 and TRBJ2-3; a possible D gene is TRBD1 (6 bases). The V gene lost 7 bases and the J gene lost 0 bases, with 12 bases spanning the gap. Germline values: CDR1 SGHRS, CDR2 YFSETQ. CDR3 length equals 14 residues. The CDR3 here is CASGRDMSTDTQYF. CDR3 bases: TGCGCCAGCGGCCGGGACATGAGCACAGATACGCAGTATTTT.

The chain has TRBV18 and TRBJ2-1; D unresolved. The CDR3 has 12 residues. Per the germline V gene, CDR1 is KGHSH and CDR2 is LQKENI. V was cut by 1 base and J by 5 bases, with 3 bases left in between. Here the CDR3 DNA reads TGTGCCAGCTCACCACTCGACAATGAGCAGTTCTTC. Translation gives CASSPLDNEQFF.

This clone was seen only a few times. V is TRBV5-4 and J is TRBJ2-3; D is unresolved. CDR1 SGHNT and CDR2 YYREEE come from the germline V gene (reference sequence). This CDR3 contains 14 residues. Trimming removed 3 bases at V and 2 bases at J, with 10 bases between. CDR3 in DNA: TGTGCCAGCAGCTATGATCGGATCACAGATACGCAGTATTTT. This gives the protein CASSYDRITDTQYF.

This clone was recorded a few times. This sequence joins TRBV29-1 and TRBJ1-1; D unclear. Germline CDR1 SQVTM, CDR2 ANQGSEA. The CDR3 spans 12 residues. Deletions cut 4 bases from V and 1 base from J, with 7 bases between. The CDR3 protein is CSVGAGNTEAFF. The CDR3 DNA reads TGCAGCGTTGGAGCGGGGAACACTGAAGCTTTCTTT.

The chain recombines TRBV5-1 with TRBJ2-1; perhaps TRBD2 as D (6 bases). The CDR3 covers 12 residues. V was clipped by 0 bases and J by 9 bases, with 7 bases between them. Germline-derived CDR1 and CDR2 are SGHRS and YFSETQ. The CDR3 sequence is CASSLEGGEQFF. The CDR3 DNA follows: TGCGCCAGCAGCTTGGAGGGAGGTGAGCAGTTCTTC.

The sample holds a few counts of this clone. The CDR3 DNA reads TGTGCCAGCAGCTTGACAGGGGGCTCAGAGACCCAGTACTTC. Encoded protein: CASSLTGGSETQYF. V usage is TRBV7-9 and J usage is TRBJ2-5; the match to TRBD1 covers 10 bases. This CDR3 is built from 14 residues. Losses at the gene ends were 3 bases for V and 4 bases for J; bases not matched to a gene: 2. Per the germline V gene, CDR1 is SEHNR and CDR2 is FQNEAQ (reference sequence).

This clone was observed a handful of times. This sequence joins TRBV6-5 and TRBJ1-1, with 7 bases fitting TRBD1. Germline trimming cut 6 bases from V and 0 bases from J; bases unmatched to any gene: 7. This CDR3 is 15 amino acids long. Germline lookup yields CDR1 MNHEY and CDR2 SVGAGI. CDR3 DNA: TGTGCCAGCAGCCGACAGGGCGAACTGAACACTGAAGCTTTCTTT. Translation gives CASSRQGELNTEAFF.

In this sample, this clone turned up a few times. CDR3 nucleotides: TGTGCCAGCAGCATCTCCAGCGGGAGGGCCTACAATGAGCAGTTCTTC. Protein sequence: CASSISSGRAYNEQFF. The V and J genes are TRBV13 and TRBJ2-1, with TRBD2 identical over 10 bases. Trimming cost V 5 bases and J 2 bases; bases outside gene matches: 6. The germline V gene has CDR1 PRHDT and CDR2 FYEKMQ (reference sequence). This CDR3 comprises 16 residues.

This clone appeared a few times. V usage is TRBV7-2 and J usage is TRBJ2-1, with D maybe TRBD2 (5 bases). Germline assignment: CDR1 SGHTA and CDR2 FQGNSA. The ends were cut back, 5 bases at V and 9 bases at J, with 20 bases in the middle. The CDR3 runs 15 residues. The CDR3 loop reads CASSQRASSEGEQFF. CDR3 nucleotide sequence: TGTGCCAGCAGCCAGAGGGCTAGCTCCGAGGGTGAGCAGTTCTTC.

The rearrangement uses TRBV29-1 and TRBJ2-6; D perhaps matches TRBD1 (8 bases). This CDR3 contains 18 residues. Trimming removed 7 bases from V and 0 bases from J, with 22 bases in between. Germline V gives CDR1 SQVTM, CDR2 ANQGSEA. Here the CDR3 reads CSATGRGTGDSGANVLTF. CDR3 in DNA: TGCAGCGCCACTGGGCGGGGGACAGGAGACTCTGGGGCCAACGTCCTGACTTTC. The full variable domain, rest sourced from reference TRBV29-1 and TRBJ2-6, is SAVISQKPSRDICQRGTSLTIQCQVDSQVTMMFWYRQQPGQSLTLIATANQGSEATYESGFVIDKFPISRPNLTFSTLTVSNMSPEDSSIYLCSATGRGTGDSGANVLTFGAGSRLTVL.

This chain links TRBV30 with TRBJ2-1; D unclear. Germline values: CDR1 GTSNPN, CDR2 SVGIG (reference sequence). The CDR3 contains 13 residues. V was pared by 6 bases and J by 4 bases, with 13 bases between. CDR3 coding DNA: TGTGCCTGCGGCACAAGGATGTACAATGAGCAGTTCTTC. It translates to CACGTRMYNEQFF.

This clone was found a few times. The chain recombines TRBV18 with TRBJ1-2, with 7 positions matching TRBD1. Trimming removed 6 bases from V and 5 bases from J; junction bases left unmatched: 9. Germline V gene data show CDR1 as KGHSH and CDR2 as LQKENI. CDR3 length: 14 residues. This CDR3 reads CASSATGQDYGYTF. CDR3 bases: TGTGCCAGCTCTGCCACCGGACAGGATTATGGCTACACCTTC.